Following are 10 T cell receptor beta chains from one sample sequenced in a study of shared clonotypes between healthy human individuals (dated by TCRdb to about 2020). The library was built by means of the immunoSEQ multiplex PCR assay. The table was pulled from immuneACCESS by TCRdb, which kept in-frame rearrangements only. Such tables lose some clones; where checked, under half of the loss comes from unresolved V genes, and the rest has no known cause. The sample table lists 2 million to 2.5 million clones, 90% to 97% of them with a count of one. The leading ten clones occupy less than 0.15% of the sample. The sequencing sample was made of naive CD4+ T cells sorted from blood. The sample's cell subset or site, from its label and the paper: CD45RA+ positively selected. The receptors were sampled from a man aged 18 to 30 in good health.

V and J are TRBV2 and TRBJ2-7, with D unresolved. The length of the CDR3 is 13 residues. The ends were cut back, 7 bases at V and 2 bases at J, with 12 bases in the middle. Germline V gives CDR1 SNHLY, CDR2 FYNNEI. In nucleotides, the CDR3 is TGTGCCAGCACTCAACAGCAAACCTACGAGCAGTACTTC. Residues: CASTQQQTYEQYF.

V gene TRBV30 combines with J gene TRBJ2-7, with TRBD2 as a possible D gene (6 bases). This CDR3 contains 15 residues. Germline V lookup: CDR1 GTSNPN, CDR2 SVGIG (reference sequence). V was cut by 6 bases and J by 2 bases, with 20 bases left in between. CDR3 region: CACLHYSSGPYEQYF. CDR3 nucleotides: TGTGCCTGCCTCCATTATAGTAGCGGTCCCTACGAGCAGTACTTC.

V is TRBV28 and J is TRBJ2-2; TRBD2 might be the D (6 bases). The CDR3 runs to 16 residues. V shed 6 bases and J shed 4 bases, with 18 bases lying between them. The germline CDR1 and CDR2 sequences are MDHEN and SYDVKM. CDR3 residues: CASRTLELGGTGELFF. DNA of the CDR3: TGTGCCAGCAGAACTTTGGAGCTGGGGGGCACCGGGGAGCTGTTTTTT.

The chain links TRBV6-6 to TRBJ2-1; 7 bases fit TRBD2. Trimming cost V 2 bases and J 9 bases; bases outside gene matches: 1. The CDR3 extends over 12 amino acids. CDR1 is MNHNY and CDR2 is SVGAGI in the germline V gene (reference sequence). In DNA, the CDR3 is TGTGCCAGCAGTTACACGGGGGGTGAGCAGTTCTTC. Protein: CASSYTGGEQFF.

The genes are TRBV5-1 and TRBJ1-1; D may be TRBD1 (5 bases). The V end was cut by 0 bases, the J end by 6 bases, with 18 bases between. The CDR3 totals 16 residues. Per the germline V gene, CDR1 is SGHRS and CDR2 is YFSETQ. CDR3: CASSLERGQGGPEAFF. In nucleotides, the CDR3 is TGCGCCAGCAGCTTGGAACGCGGGCAGGGAGGGCCTGAAGCTTTCTTT.

This chain links TRBV5-1 with TRBJ2-1, with D unclear. Trimming removed 0 bases at V and 0 bases at J, with 7 bases between. Per the germline V gene, CDR1 is SGHRS and CDR2 is YFSETQ. This CDR3 is 15 amino acids long. CDR3 in DNA: TGCGCCAGCAGCTTGGAACCAGGCTCCTACAATGAGCAGTTCTTC. Translating gives CASSLEPGSYNEQFF.

This chain uses TRBV6-1 with TRBJ2-3; 8 bases agree with TRBD2. Per germline, CDR1 MNHNS and CDR2 SASEGT. The trim removed 3 bases at V and 4 bases at J, leaving 12 bases unmatched. CDR3 length: 17 amino acids. The CDR3 reads CASSEGTGAGVSDTQYF. The DNA for the CDR3 is TGTGCCAGCAGTGAGGGTACAGGAGCGGGAGTGTCAGATACGCAGTATTTT.

The chain employs TRBV18 and TRBJ1-1; TRBD1 aligns across 8 bases. The trim removed 5 bases at V and 4 bases at J, leaving 9 bases unmatched. The germline gives CDR1 KGHSH, CDR2 LQKENI. The CDR3 runs to 15 residues. The CDR3 here is CASSNRQGRATEAFF. The CDR3 nucleotides read TGTGCCAGCTCAAACCGACAGGGGAGGGCCACTGAAGCTTTCTTT.

The V gene is TRBV27, the J gene TRBJ2-5, with 13 bases fitting TRBD2. The V gene's germline CDR1 is MNHEY and CDR2 SMNVEV (reference sequence). This CDR3 comprises 18 residues. The V gene end was trimmed by 5 bases and the J gene end by 1 base; junction bases not matched to a gene: 10. The CDR3 bases are TGTGCCAGCAGTCTAACCGCAGGGACTAGCGGGGTCCAAGAGACCCAGTACTTC. Translation gives CASSLTAGTSGVQETQYF.

The chain uses TRBV7-3 and TRBJ2-1; TRBD1 is a possible D gene (5 bases). This CDR3 contains 15 residues. V lost 2 bases to trimming and J lost 0 bases, with 8 bases between them. Germline V gene sequence: CDR1 SGHTA, CDR2 FQGTGA. The CDR3 here is CASSLSGLSYNEQFF. In DNA form, the CDR3 reads TGTGCCAGCAGCTTATCAGGGCTCTCCTACAATGAGCAGTTCTTC. The full variable domain, in which reference TRBV7-3 and TRBJ2-1 provide the parts outside the CDR3, is GAGVSQTPSNKVTEKGKYVELRCDPISGHTALYWYRQSLGQGPEFLIYFQGTGAADDSGLPNDRFFAVRPEGSVSTLKIQRTERGDSAVYLCASSLSGLSYNEQFFGPGTRLTVL.